This T cell receptor (beta chain) stems from a study of molecular identifiers for immune sequencing clone quantification. Study-wide points: A shared barcode on identical TCR molecules could lead to underestimated sizes for highly expanded clones.

A CD8+CD4-CCR7+CD45RA+ gate was used to sort naive CD8 T cells. Trimming stripped 3 bases from V and 5 bases from J, with 16 bases between. The CDR3 length is 15 residues. Germline CDR1 and CDR2: SGHTA and FQGNSA. TCRdb re-analysed the PCR reads in MiXCR, keeping a single row per CDR3 protein. The sample lists 70,000 to 90,000 distinct CDR3 sequences, under 25% occurring once. At least ten counts were recorded for this clonotype. Its specificity is not known. This TCR was sampled from a human donor in good health. Some libraries in this study had Jurkat cell RNA spiked in. The chain couples TRBV7-2 to TRBJ1-1; TRBD1 might be the D (6 bases). The sequenced sample was naive CD8+ T cells from blood, with Jurkat cell RNA spiked in. Subset specified: FACS-sorted CD8+CD4-CCR7+CD45RA+ naive T cells. The CDR3 DNA follows: TGTGCCAGCAGCTTCCGAACAGGGCTTAGAACTGAAGCTTTCTTT. It is translated as CASSFRTGLRTEAFF.